A single sample gave rise to the 10 T cell receptor beta chains below, sequenced in a study of human T cells and chemical hapten exposure. A single record per CDR3 protein comes from TCRdb applying MiXCR to the RACE reads. The sample yields roughly 250,000 distinct CDR3 sequences, approximately 8.6% seen once. Time point described: pre-sensitization, week 0. Stated treatment: therapeutic diphenylcyclopropenone sensitization with weekly scalp DPC. The specimen was whole blood, collected in connection with sensitization to the hapten diphenylcyclopropenone (DPC). All receptors derive from a woman aged 40-49 years with alopecia areata. Some clones in this sample may be carry-over from other donors' samples.

This chain uses TRBV28 with TRBJ2-1, with no clear D. The V and J ends lost 2 bases and 8 bases respectively, with 13 bases between them. This CDR3 contains 14 residues. Germline CDR1 MDHEN, CDR2 SYDVKM. The CDR3, as DNA: TGTGCCAGCAGTTTAAGTTCCCGTCGGGATGAGCAGTTCTTC. Its protein is CASSLSSRRDEQFF.

The table lists this clonotype with many counts. DNA of the CDR3: TGTGCCAGCAGTTACTCTAAACAGGGAACCTACGAGCAGTACTTC. Translating gives CASSYSKQGTYEQYF. The V and J genes are TRBV6-2 or TRBV6-3 and TRBJ2-7, with D maybe TRBD1 (6 bases). The CDR3 is made up of 15 amino acids. Looked up from germline, CDR1 is MNHEY and CDR2 is SVGEGT. V was trimmed by 0 bases and J by 2 bases, leaving 11 bases between them.

This clonotype was detected many times. J is TRBJ2-7 and V is TRBV12-3 or TRBV12-4, with 9 bases that match TRBD1. Unmatched junction bases numbered 11, after V lost 6 bases and J lost 5 bases. This CDR3 has 15 residues. The CDR3 here is CASSLLGTGWNEQYF. CDR3 coding DNA: TGTGCCAGCAGCCTACTTGGGACAGGGTGGAACGAGCAGTACTTC.

This chain uses TRBV9 with TRBJ1-2; maybe TRBD1 (5 bases). In germline, CDR1 is SGDLS, CDR2 YYNGEE. CDR3 length equals 14 residues. Trimming cost V 3 bases and J 4 bases, with 13 bases left between them. DNA for the CDR3: TGTGCCAGCAGCGAGGCCCCAGGGCCCTATGGCTACACCTTC. As protein: CASSEAPGPYGYTF.

The gene calls are TRBV4-2 and TRBJ2-7; 9 bases map to TRBD2. V shed 1 base, J shed 0 bases, and the junction held 4 bases outside the gene matches. Looked up from germline, CDR1 is LGHNA and CDR2 is YNFKEQ. The CDR3 runs to 16 residues. CDR3 amino acids: CASSQGSGSTSYEQYF. The DNA of the CDR3 is TGTGCCAGCAGCCAAGGTAGCGGGAGCACCTCCTACGAGCAGTACTTC.

The table lists this clonotype with many counts. The V call is TRBV12-3 or TRBV12-4, the J call TRBJ1-2, with 9 bases matching TRBD1. This CDR3 region has 13 residues. V shed 6 bases, J shed 4 bases, and the junction held 3 bases outside the gene matches. DNA for the CDR3: TGTGCCAGCAGCCAGACAGGGGGCTATGGCTACACCTTC. It yields the protein CASSQTGGYGYTF.

This clonotype was detected many times. V is TRBV2 and J is TRBJ2-7; a possible D gene is TRBD1 (6 bases). Trimming removed 8 bases at V and 13 bases at J, with 15 bases between. Germline-derived CDR1 and CDR2 are SNHLY and FYNNEI. The CDR3 spans 10 residues. The CDR3 sequence: CASAGTGQYF. In DNA form, the CDR3 reads TGTGCCAGCGCCGGGACGGGACAATACTTC.

This clonotype was seen a handful of times. The V call is TRBV28, the J call TRBJ2-7; D not resolved. This CDR3 contains 12 residues. The germline V gene has CDR1 MDHEN and CDR2 SYDVKM. Trimming took off 2 bases at V and 6 bases at J, with 8 bases between the two ends. The CDR3 reads CASSLRWGEQYF. CDR3 coding DNA: TGTGCCAGCAGTTTAAGGTGGGGCGAGCAGTACTTC. The full variable domain, rest sourced from reference TRBV28 and TRBJ2-7, is DVKVTQSSRYLVKRTGEKVFLECVQDMDHENMFWYRQDPGLGLRLIYFSYDVKMKEKGDIPEGYSVSREKKERFSLILESASTNQTSMYLCASSLRWGEQYFGPGTRLTVT.

There are many counts of this clonotype. J is TRBJ1-6 and V is TRBV28; TRBD1 might be the D (5 bases). Trimming removed 9 bases at V and 2 bases at J, with 14 bases between. The CDR3 is 15 residues long. CDR1 is MDHEN, CDR2 SYDVKM, per germline. The CDR3 coding sequence is TGTGCCAGTATGTTTGGGGACCCCTATAATTCACCCCTCCACTTT. It is translated as CASMFGDPYNSPLHF.

In regard to this clonotype: An end of the junction differs from the germline gene, which may be a read error. This chain uses TRBV7-6 with TRBJ2-3; tentatively, D is TRBD1 (6 bases). CDR3 length equals 14 residues. CDR1 and CDR2 from the germline V gene are SGHVS and FNYEAQ. The CDR3 reads CVSSLGQPTDTQYF. Here the CDR3 DNA reads TGTGTCAGCAGCTTAGGACAGCCCACAGATACGCAGTATTTT.